This entry features one T cell receptor beta chain sequence. Germline trimming cut 2 bases from V and 5 bases from J; bases unmatched to any gene: 6. The CDR3 extends over 15 amino acids. The germline gives CDR1 SGDLS, CDR2 YYNGEE. The data were obtained in a study of blood T cell repertoires in COVID-19. Study background: The United States, Italy and Spain supplied acute and convalescent COVID-19 samples.

Original handling: Amplification of reference gene primers was used by the study to estimate nucleated cell counts. Profiled with immunoSEQ multiplex PCR; TCRdb holds only in-frame clones, not every one. The DNA was the basis for D and trimming; V, J and clone size are from that table. The sample has under 300,000 clones, about 83% seen once. This receptor was obtained from a man aged 30-40 years who had recovered from COVID-19. The chain combines TRBV9 with TRBJ2-3, with 9 nucleotides matching TRBD1. Sequencing input: peripheral blood. CDR3 sequence reads: CASSVTGGRVDTQYF. As DNA, the CDR3 is TGTGCCAGCAGCGTCACAGGGGGCCGAGTAGATACGCAGTATTTT.